The 21 T cell receptor beta chains listed next were all sequenced from one sample in a study of OX40 agonist ivuxolimab in advanced cancers. To prepare the library, the immunoSEQ multiplex PCR assay was applied. Not all clones reach the TCRdb copy of this immuneACCESS table, which keeps in-frame sequences only. Checked studies attribute under half of the gap to unresolved V genes and leave the rest unexplained. This sample gives roughly 53,000 clones in total; 65% to 85% of them show up just once. Roughly an eighth of the sample is taken by the ten largest. Sample: CD4+ or CD8+ T cells sorted from blood, taken in a trial of the OX40 agonist ivuxolimab. The source of these receptors is an adult with an advanced solid tumor such as melanoma, head and neck, liver or kidney cancer.

This sequence joins TRBV27 and TRBJ1-1; TRBD1 aligns across 8 bases. CDR1 and CDR2 (germline): MNHEY, SMNVEV (reference sequence). V shed 3 bases, J shed 10 bases, and the junction held 10 bases outside the gene matches. CDR3 size: 14 residues. CDR3 amino acids: CASSFGQGLFRAFF. The CDR3 DNA follows: TGTGCCAGCAGTTTCGGACAGGGATTGTTTAGAGCTTTCTTT.

In its sample, this clone was seen once. V and J are TRBV27 and TRBJ1-2; a possible D gene is TRBD1 (5 bases). This CDR3 has 13 amino acids. The germline V gene encodes CDR1 MNHEY and CDR2 SMNVEV (reference sequence). The germline V and J ends were trimmed by 5 bases and 3 bases, with 10 bases remaining between them. The DNA of the CDR3 is TGTGCCAGCAGTATGGGACTGGACTATGGCTACACCTTC. Translated, it gives CASSMGLDYGYTF.

The CDR3 DNA sequence: TGTGCCAGCCGTTCCCGGACAGGGGGCACCGGGGAGCTGTTTTTT. Translation: CASRSRTGGTGELFF. The chain combines TRBV2 with TRBJ2-2, with 10 bases identical to TRBD1. Germline V gene lookup returns CDR1 SNHLY and CDR2 FYNNEI. V was clipped by 8 bases and J by 4 bases; unmatched bases: 7. This CDR3 comprises 15 residues.

This chain links TRBV18 with TRBJ2-7; D is undetermined. The CDR3 is made up of 14 amino acids. Germline V gives CDR1 KGHSH, CDR2 LQKENI. The V and J ends lost 1 base and 5 bases respectively, with 12 bases between them. The CDR3 here is CASSPRGRIHEQYF. The DNA for the CDR3 is TGTGCCAGCTCACCACGAGGACGAATCCACGAGCAGTACTTC.

This chain connects TRBV5-1 to TRBJ2-5; D unresolved. Germline assignment: CDR1 SGHRS and CDR2 YFSETQ. This CDR3 has 11 residues. V gave up 2 bases and J gave up 1 base, with 0 bases separating them. The CDR3 coding sequence is TGCGCCAGCAGCTTCCAAGAGACCCAGTACTTC. It encodes CASSFQETQYF.

This clone was counted a single time. The rearrangement joins TRBV28 to TRBJ1-4; D is perhaps TRBD1 (6 bases). CDR1 MDHEN and CDR2 SYDVKM come from the germline V gene. Deletions cut 2 bases from V and 6 bases from J, with 10 bases between. This CDR3 spans 14 amino acids. The CDR3 nucleotides read TGTGCCAGCAGTTTAGCGCCAGGGGATGAAAAACTGTTTTTT. As protein: CASSLAPGDEKLFF.

The J gene is TRBJ2-7, the V gene TRBV6-6; possibly TRBD1 for D (6 bases). The V end was cut by 5 bases, the J end by 4 bases, with 9 bases between. CDR1 and CDR2 from the germline V gene are MNHNY and SVGAGI (reference sequence). The CDR3 has 12 residues. The CDR3 region has the DNA TGTGCCAGCAGTCAACAGGGTTACGAGCAGTACTTC. This sequence encodes CASSQQGYEQYF.

V usage is TRBV28 and J usage is TRBJ2-7; weak D call: TRBD2 (6 bases). This CDR3 spans 14 amino acids. Germline values: CDR1 MDHEN, CDR2 SYDVKM. The DNA of the CDR3 is TGTGCCAGCAGTCCCCTCCGGGACTCCCACGAGCAGTACGTC. Translating it yields CASSPLRDSHEQYV.

V is TRBV7-9 and J is TRBJ1-2; the D is unclear. CDR1 and CDR2 (germline): SEHNR, FQNEAQ (reference sequence). This CDR3 comprises 14 residues. Trimming shortened V by 7 bases and J by 2 bases, and 14 bases separated the two germline ends. The CDR3 protein is CASTSMTANYGYTF. CDR3 coding DNA: TGTGCCAGCACCTCCATGACGGCGAACTATGGCTACACCTTC.

As to this clone: Additional DNA sequences in this sample encode the identical CDR3. J is TRBJ2-3 and V is TRBV15, with TRBD2 identical over 11 bases. With V trimmed by 1 base and J by 1 base, 1 base remained unmatched. The CDR3 runs to 16 residues. In germline, CDR1 is LNHNV, CDR2 YYDKDF (reference sequence). CDR3 region: CATSRVGLAGTDTQYF. CDR3 nucleotides: TGTGCCACCAGCAGAGTGGGACTAGCGGGCACAGATACGCAGTATTTT.

This clone showed up just once. The V call is TRBV19, the J call TRBJ2-3; D possibly corresponds to TRBD2 (7 bases). CDR1 is LNHDA and CDR2 is SQIVND in the germline V gene (reference sequence). CDR3 length equals 14 residues. The ends were cut back, 6 bases at V and 5 bases at J, with 15 bases in the middle. CDR3 in DNA: TGTGCCAGTAGCGAGGGGGGAGGGGGAGATACGCAGTATTTT. It encodes CASSEGGGGDTQYF.

V gene TRBV5-4 combines with J gene TRBJ2-7; no firm D call. The germline V gene encodes CDR1 SGHNT and CDR2 YYREEE (reference sequence). The V end lost 3 bases, the J end lost 5 bases, and 12 bases lay between the germline ends. There are 13 residues in the CDR3. The CDR3 DNA follows: TGTGCCAGCAGCTGGGTGGTATCAGACGAGCAGTACTTC. Its protein product is CASSWVVSDEQYF.

The rearrangement links TRBV6-5 to TRBJ1-2; the D gene is possibly TRBD1 (5 bases). V was shortened by 6 bases and J by 0 bases, with 11 bases between the two germline ends. This CDR3 has 14 residues. CDR1 and CDR2 (germline): MNHEY, SVGAGI. The CDR3 DNA sequence: TGTGCCAGCAGCCTAACGACAGCTAACTATGGCTACACCTTC. It yields the protein CASSLTTANYGYTF.

The J gene is TRBJ2-5, the V gene TRBV11-3; TRBD2 aligns across 16 bases. The V segment lost 5 bases and the J segment 3 bases; nucleotides outside the gene matches: 3. There are 16 residues in the CDR3. Germline assignment: CDR1 SGHNT and CDR2 YENEEA. DNA for the CDR3: TGTGCCAGCAGCCCTGGGACTAGCGGGGGGGAAGAGACCCAGTACTTC. Translating gives CASSPGTSGGEETQYF.

DNA for the CDR3: TGTGCCAGCAGTCTAGGGGGGAGCCGTGGAAGTTATAGCAATCAGCCCCAGCATTTT. Translated, it gives CASSLGGSRGSYSNQPQHF. The chain links TRBV27 to TRBJ1-5, with D possibly matching TRBD1 (6 bases). V was trimmed by 5 bases and J by 0 bases, leaving 23 bases between them. CDR3 length: 19 amino acids. Germline V gives CDR1 MNHEY, CDR2 SMNVEV (reference sequence).

The chain employs TRBV19 and TRBJ1-1; TRBD1 aligns across 7 bases. J was trimmed by 1 base and V by 6 bases; bases with no gene match: 8. The CDR3 is 15 residues long. Germline assignment: CDR1 LNHDA and CDR2 SQIVND (reference sequence). DNA of the CDR3: TGTGCCAGTAGAGGGGGCTACGTGGGGAACACTGAAGCTTTCTTT. This sequence encodes CASRGGYVGNTEAFF.

This chain uses TRBV7-2 with TRBJ2-3; TRBD1 is a possible D gene (6 bases). Trimming took off 3 bases at V and 0 bases at J, with 13 bases between the two ends. This CDR3 contains 16 residues. The V gene's germline CDR1 is SGHTA and CDR2 FQGNSA. CDR3 region: CASSFTGSGSTDTQYF. DNA of the CDR3: TGTGCCAGCAGCTTTACAGGGTCGGGCAGCACAGATACGCAGTATTTT. The entire variable domain, with the rest obtained from reference TRBV7-2 and TRBJ2-3, is as follows: GAGVSQSPSNKVTEKGKDVELRCDPISGHTALYWYRQSLGQGLEFLIYFQGNSAPDKSGLPSDRFSAERTGGSVSTLTIQRTQQEDSAVYLCASSFTGSGSTDTQYFGPGTRLTVL.

The chain links TRBV7-2 to TRBJ1-1, with D uncertain. CDR1 is SGHTA and CDR2 is FQGNSA in the germline V gene. V was trimmed by 3 bases and J by 3 bases, leaving 8 bases between them. The CDR3 extends over 13 amino acids. In nucleotides, the CDR3 is TGTGCCAGCAGCTTTGGGTCGGACACTGAAGCTTTCTTT. Amino acids: CASSFGSDTEAFF. The whole variable domain, filled in from reference TRBV7-2 and TRBJ1-1, reads GAGVSQSPSNKVTEKGKDVELRCDPISGHTALYWYRQSLGQGLEFLIYFQGNSAPDKSGLPSDRFSAERTGGSVSTLTIQRTQQEDSAVYLCASSFGSDTEAFFGQGTRLTVV.

This clone was seen once. The J gene is TRBJ2-3, the V gene TRBV9; D is unclear. The germline V gene encodes CDR1 SGDLS and CDR2 YYNGEE. With 4 bases removed from V and 2 bases from J, the gap between germline ends came to 14 bases. The length of the CDR3 is 15 residues. CDR3 DNA: TGTGCCAGCAGCCCTTCGACTGAGAACACAGATACGCAGTATTTT. This encodes CASSPSTENTDTQYF.

The chain recombines TRBV1 with TRBJ1-1. TRBV1 corresponds to a pseudogene. The CDR3 runs to 12 residues. The CDR3 region is CTSSPPLGKAFF. The CDR3 DNA reads as TGCACCAGCAGCCCCCCCCTAGGTAAAGCTTTCTTT.

This clone showed up just a few times. CDR3 bases: TGTGCCAGTCGGCGGGACCCCCTCAGCTACACCTTC. Translated: CASRRDPLSYTF. The chain uses TRBV6-1 and TRBJ1-2, with a weak D call TRBD1 (5 bases). CDR3 length: 12 amino acids. CDR1 is MNHNS, CDR2 SASEGT, per germline. V lost 9 bases and J 9 bases, leaving 17 bases between the germline ends.